The present T cell receptor (beta chain) was sequenced within a study of T cells in Graves' hyperthyroidism and ophthalmopathy. RNA transcripts served as the template for amplifying TCR beta CDR3 regions. With the HTBI primer set, the TCR CDR3 went through a first round of RT-PCR. TCRdb redid the calling of the multiplex PCR reads with MiXCR, one entry per CDR3 protein. The sample comprises about 96,000 distinct CDR3 sequences, under 65% of which are singletons, and around 27% rests with the top ten. Concerning this clonotype: Its antigen is unknown.

Overall study results and limits: Blood also carried most thyroid clonotypes expanded above 0.001.

Germline V gene lookup returns CDR1 SNHLY and CDR2 FYNNEI. The CDR3 contains 14 residues. Trimming left V 7 bases short and J 12 bases short, with 23 bases between. This sequence was found in a woman aged 40 to 55 with Graves' hyperthyroidism. This rearrangement joins TRBV2 to TRBJ2-3; no clear D. The sequencing sample was made of blood. CDR3 DNA: TGTGCCAGCAATACATCAGGCGTCCCAGAGACCCAGTATTTT. It is translated as CASNTSGVPETQYF.